These 18 T cell receptor beta chains share one sample of origin, sequenced in a study of cytomegalovirus exposure and HLA in healthy donors. The table came from immunoSEQ multiplex PCR; TCRdb's copy has only in-frame clones and leaves some out. The sample holds nearly 110,000 clones; about 88% are singletons and the top ten take less than 2%. Sequenced material: PBMCs. The receptor set was obtained from a woman under 30 in good health and CMV-seropositive.

The rearrangement links TRBV4-1 to TRBJ2-2, with TRBD1 identical over 8 bases. This CDR3 is 14 amino acids long. Germline CDR1 and CDR2: MGHRA and YSYEKL. Germline trimming cut 4 bases from V and 3 bases from J; bases unmatched to any gene: 1. CDR3: CASSPTGDTGELFF. The CDR3, as DNA: TGCGCCAGCAGCCCGACAGGGGACACCGGGGAGCTGTTTTTT.

The rearrangement joins TRBV28 to TRBJ2-1; maybe TRBD2 (6 bases). V gave up 3 bases and J gave up 5 bases, with 11 bases separating them. The CDR3 runs 14 residues. Germline V gene lookup returns CDR1 MDHEN and CDR2 SYDVKM. The CDR3, as DNA: TGTGCCAGCAGTTTGCGGGGTTATAACAATGAGCAGTTCTTC. Translating it yields CASSLRGYNNEQFF.

The rearrangement links TRBV11-2 to TRBJ2-7; 11 nucleotides align to TRBD2. This CDR3 spans 15 amino acids. Germline V lookup: CDR1 SGHAT, CDR2 FQNNGV. Trimming at V came to 5 bases and at J to 7 bases, leaving 10 bases not matched to a gene. The CDR3 is CASSPTTSGVREQYF. The CDR3 DNA follows: TGTGCCAGCAGCCCAACGACTAGCGGGGTCCGAGAGCAGTACTTC.

In its sample, this clone was seen once. V is TRBV5-6 and J is TRBJ1-2, with D possibly TRBD1 on 5 matching bases. The CDR3 contains 14 residues. Germline-derived CDR1 and CDR2 are SGHDT and YYEEEE. The germline V and J ends were trimmed by 0 bases and 5 bases, with 11 bases remaining between them. CDR3 residues: CASSLDLKGYGYTF. CDR3 DNA sequence: TGTGCCAGCAGCTTGGATTTAAAGGGGTATGGCTACACCTTC.

The V and J genes are TRBV28 and TRBJ2-2, with D possibly being TRBD1 (5 bases). The CDR3 consists of 14 residues. In germline, CDR1 is MDHEN, CDR2 SYDVKM. V lost 4 bases, J lost 7 bases, and 13 bases lay in between. CDR3 bases: TGTGCCAGCAGTTCCCAGGGATGTGGCGGGGAGCTGTTTTTT. As protein: CASSSQGCGGELFF.

V is TRBV5-1 and J is TRBJ1-4; D unresolved. Between the trimmed V and J ends, which lost 4 bases and 12 bases, there was a span of 10 bases. CDR1 and CDR2 (germline): SGHRS, YFSETQ. CDR3 length: 11 amino acids. CDR3 bases: TGCGCCAGCAGCCACGGTTCGGAACTGTTTTTT. Translation gives CASSHGSELFF.

The rearrangement uses TRBV4-1 and TRBJ1-3; D is unclear. Between the trimmed V and J ends, which lost 0 bases and 3 bases, there was a span of 9 bases. Germline-derived CDR1 and CDR2 are MGHRA and YSYEKL. The CDR3 sequence is 15 residues long. The CDR3 is CASSQDRGFGNTIYF. CDR3 DNA: TGCGCCAGCAGCCAAGACCGAGGATTTGGAAACACCATATATTTT.

The chain employs TRBV27 and TRBJ2-1; 9 positions match TRBD1. The V gene end was trimmed by 5 bases and the J gene end by 2 bases; junction bases not matched to a gene: 4. Per germline, CDR1 MNHEY and CDR2 SMNVEV (reference sequence). This CDR3 spans 15 amino acids. In nucleotides, the CDR3 is TGTGCCAGCAGTCCGCACAGGGGGCCCTACAATGAGCAGTTCTTC. Amino acid sequence: CASSPHRGPYNEQFF.

The J gene is TRBJ1-1, the V gene TRBV2; 12 bases agree with TRBD1. V trimming: 8 bases; J trimming: 1 base; junction bases outside the gene matches: 11. CDR1 SNHLY and CDR2 FYNNEI come from the germline V gene. The CDR3 is made up of 17 amino acids. DNA of the CDR3: TGTGCCAGCCCTAGTTTTGGGACAGGGGGCCCGAACACTGAAGCTTTCTTT. This encodes CASPSFGTGGPNTEAFF.

The CDR3 reads CASSQTGNTGELFF. The DNA for the CDR3 is TGTGCCAGCAGTCAGACAGGAAACACCGGGGAGCTGTTTTTT. The rearrangement links TRBV28 to TRBJ2-2; the D gene is possibly TRBD1 (6 bases). The CDR3 contains 14 residues. Germline assignment: CDR1 MDHEN and CDR2 SYDVKM. V gave up 5 bases and J gave up 2 bases, with 9 bases separating them. Based on the CDR3 plus reference TRBV28 and TRBJ2-2, the full variable domain is DVKVTQSSRYLVKRTGEKVFLECVQDMDHENMFWYRQDPGLGLRLIYFSYDVKMKEKGDIPEGYSVSREKKERFSLILESASTNQTSMYLCASSQTGNTGELFFGEGSRLTVL.

The chain carries TRBV10-3 and TRBJ1-1; 9 bases fit TRBD1. CDR3 length equals 13 residues. Per the germline V gene, CDR1 is ENHRY and CDR2 is SYGVKD. The V segment lost 6 bases and the J segment 6 bases; nucleotides outside the gene matches: 5. CDR3 residues: CAISLGQGAEAFF. DNA for the CDR3: TGTGCCATCAGCCTGGGACAGGGCGCTGAAGCTTTCTTT.

Here the CDR3 DNA reads TGTGCCAGCAGGTCGACAGGAGGCCATGAAAAACTGTTTTTT. This gives the protein CASRSTGGHEKLFF. This chain joins TRBV6-6 and TRBJ1-4; perhaps TRBD1 as D (6 bases). This CDR3 has 14 residues. Germline V gives CDR1 MNHNY, CDR2 SVGAGI (reference sequence). V shed 6 bases and J shed 6 bases, with 14 bases lying between them.

The chain employs TRBV4-1 and TRBJ2-7, with TRBD1 matching 7 bases. The J segment lost 5 bases and the V segment lost 3 bases, leaving 4 bases of the junction unmatched. Germline CDR1 is MGHRA and CDR2 is YSYEKL. The CDR3 sequence is 13 residues long. CDR3 amino acids: CASSQVTGNEQYV. CDR3 nucleotides: TGCGCCAGCAGCCAGGTGACAGGGAACGAGCAGTACGTC.

This rearrangement joins TRBV6-5 to TRBJ2-5; 9 bases line up with TRBD2. Germline CDR1 MNHEY, CDR2 SVGAGI. There are 15 residues in the CDR3. Trimming at V came to 6 bases and at J to 5 bases, leaving 10 bases not matched to a gene. CDR3 DNA: TGTGCCAGCAGACGTAGCGGGGGCCGAGGGGAGACCCAGTACTTC. Translation: CASRRSGGRGETQYF.

The chain carries TRBV5-8 and TRBJ1-2, with D possibly matching TRBD1 (5 bases). Germline assignment: CDR1 SGHTS and CDR2 YDEGEE. Trimming took 3 bases from V and 8 from J, leaving 17 bases between them. The CDR3 consists of 14 residues. This chain's CDR3 is CASSSISSGYGYTF. The CDR3 DNA follows: TGTGCCAGCAGCTCTATAAGCTCAGGGTACGGCTACACCTTC.

This clone is a singleton in its sample. This chain uses TRBV5-1 with TRBJ2-2; no clear D. Germline lookup yields CDR1 SGHRS and CDR2 YFSETQ. V lost 0 bases to trimming and J lost 0 bases, with 9 bases between them. CDR3 length: 16 amino acids. The CDR3 region has the DNA TGCGCCAGCAGCTTGGTCACTAACCCGAACACCGGGGAGCTGTTTTTT. This sequence encodes CASSLVTNPNTGELFF.

The rearrangement joins TRBV27 to TRBJ2-7; TRBD2 is a possible D gene (6 bases). Trimming took 6 bases from V and 6 from J, leaving 6 bases between them. The CDR3 is made up of 10 amino acids. Germline loops: CDR1 MNHEY, CDR2 SMNVEV (reference sequence). The CDR3 nucleotides read TGTGCCAGCAGGGGGGGCGAGCAGTACTTC. Protein: CASRGGEQYF.

The chain carries TRBV12-5 and TRBJ1-2; D gene ambiguous. CDR3 length equals 13 residues. The germline V gene encodes CDR1 LGHNT and CDR2 FRNRAP. With 7 bases removed from V and 5 bases from J, the gap between germline ends came to 14 bases. CDR3 sequence reads: CASAKSHGYGYTF. CDR3 in DNA: TGTGCTAGTGCCAAAAGCCACGGGTATGGCTACACCTTC. The full variable domain, in which reference TRBV12-5 and TRBJ1-2 provide the parts outside the CDR3, is DARVTQTPRHKVTEMGQEVTMRCQPILGHNTVFWYRQTMMQGLELLAYFRNRAPLDDSGMPKDRFSAEMPDATLATLKIQPSEPRDSAVYFCASAKSHGYGYTFGSGTRLTVV.